This T cell receptor (beta chain) was sequenced in a study of control samples from healthy donors and cancer patients. TCRdb keeps only in-frame clones here, not all; method: immunoSEQ multiplex PCR. The sample holds over 100,000 clones, roughly 89% seen once. This CDR3 has 14 amino acids. Per the germline V gene, CDR1 is SQVTM and CDR2 is ANQGSEA. J was trimmed by 6 bases and V by 6 bases; bases with no gene match: 5. Sequences were obtained from blood. The V call is TRBV29-1, the J call TRBJ2-1; 13 nucleotides match TRBD2. The clonotype comes from a man between 18 and 29 years old in good health. The CDR3 reads CSVPWTSGGNEQFF. The CDR3 nucleotides read TGCAGCGTACCCTGGACTAGCGGGGGCAATGAGCAGTTCTTC.